One sample yielded the 32 T cell receptor beta chains listed below, sequenced in a study of T cell responses to AZD1222 COVID-19 vaccine. Sequenced by immunoSEQ multiplex PCR; TCRdb stores in-frame clones only, minus some. The sample lists roughly 180,000 clones, around 87% occurring once. The sample in question was peripheral blood, obtained on day 0 of AZD1222 vaccination. The receptor source for this set is an adult in good health.

This chain uses TRBV7-6 with TRBJ1-1; D unclear. CDR1 is SGHVS, CDR2 FNYEAQ, per germline. V was trimmed by 1 base and J by 6 bases, leaving 12 bases between them. This CDR3 region has 14 residues. The CDR3 DNA reads TGTGCCAGCAGCTTAGAAGCCGGAGCGGCTGAAGCTTTCTTT. Its translation: CASSLEAGAAEAFF.

The chain uses TRBV18 and TRBJ2-5, with D perhaps matching TRBD1 (6 bases). V was shortened by 2 bases and J by 5 bases, with 9 bases between the two germline ends. The V gene's germline CDR1 is KGHSH and CDR2 LQKENI. CDR3 length equals 13 residues. The CDR3 reads CASSPTGQETQYF. CDR3 nucleotide sequence: TGTGCCAGCTCACCAACAGGACAGGAGACCCAGTACTTC.

This clone was seen just once. V gene TRBV5-8 combines with J gene TRBJ1-5; TRBD1 matches at 9 bases. Germline CDR1 is SGHTS and CDR2 is YDEGEE. The length of the CDR3 is 15 residues. The junction had 9 bases not matched to a gene; V was cut back by 5 bases and J by 6 bases. The CDR3 nucleotides are TGTGCCAGCAGAACTAACAGGGGGCGGGGTCAGCCCCAGCATTTT. This gives the protein CASRTNRGRGQPQHF. The full variable domain, completed using reference TRBV5-8 and TRBJ1-5, is EAGVTQSPTHLIKTRGQQATLRCSPISGHTSVYWYQQALGLGLQFLLWYDEGEERNRGNFPPRFSGRQFPNYSSELNVNALELEDSALYLCASRTNRGRGQPQHFGDGTRLSIL.

V usage is TRBV30 and J usage is TRBJ2-7, with D possibly TRBD2 on 5 matching bases. V shed 0 bases and J shed 6 bases, with 9 bases lying between them. There are 12 residues in the CDR3. Germline V gene sequence: CDR1 GTSNPN, CDR2 SVGIG (reference sequence). CDR3 amino acids: CAWSVLGVEQYF. In nucleotides, the CDR3 is TGTGCCTGGAGTGTACTCGGGGTCGAGCAGTACTTC. The full variable domain, rest sourced from reference TRBV30 and TRBJ2-7, is SQTIHQWPATLVQPVGSPLSLECTVEGTSNPNLYWYRQAAGRGLQLLFYSVGIGQISSEVPQNLSASRPQDRQFILSSKKLLLSDSGFYLCAWSVLGVEQYFGPGTRLTVT.

The genes are TRBV5-1 and TRBJ1-1; D remains ambiguous. The germline V and J ends were trimmed by 3 bases and 0 bases, with 12 bases remaining between them. The CDR3 is made up of 15 amino acids. Germline values: CDR1 SGHRS, CDR2 YFSETQ. CDR3 bases: TGCGCCAGCAGCTCGCGGACCCTCCTGAACACTGAAGCTTTCTTT. It is translated as CASSSRTLLNTEAFF. The whole variable domain, remainder taken from reference TRBV5-1 and TRBJ1-1, is KAGVTQTPRYLIKTRGQQVTLSCSPISGHRSVSWYQQTPGQGLQFLFEYFSETQRNKGNFPGRFSGRQFSNSRSEMNVSTLELGDSALYLCASSSRTLLNTEAFFGQGTRLTVV.

The chain has TRBV19 and TRBJ2-1; D gene uncertain. Germline CDR1 and CDR2: LNHDA and SQIVND (reference sequence). CDR3 length equals 13 residues. The V and J ends lost 3 bases and 7 bases respectively, with 10 bases between them. CDR3 in amino acids: CASSMWADNEQFF. CDR3 coding DNA: TGTGCCAGTAGTATGTGGGCTGATAATGAGCAGTTCTTC.

The chain links TRBV9 to TRBJ1-1; D perhaps matches TRBD1 (5 bases). Germline V gene sequence: CDR1 SGDLS, CDR2 YYNGEE. Between the trimmed V and J ends, which lost 3 bases and 10 bases, there was a span of 16 bases. This CDR3 has 13 residues. CDR3 sequence reads: CASSAHWDAGAFF. The CDR3 DNA reads TGTGCCAGCAGCGCCCACTGGGACGCGGGAGCTTTCTTT.

V and J are TRBV19 and TRBJ1-2; D is possibly TRBD1 (5 bases). With 0 bases removed from V and 8 bases from J, the gap between germline ends came to 13 bases. CDR1 and CDR2 from the germline V gene are LNHDA and SQIVND (reference sequence). The CDR3 consists of 14 residues. CDR3 sequence reads: CASSIDAGRGGYTF. The CDR3 DNA reads TGTGCCAGTAGTATAGATGCGGGGCGTGGAGGCTACACCTTC.

The chain is built from TRBV7-2 and TRBJ2-1; 9 positions match TRBD2. Germline CDR1 SGHTA, CDR2 FQGNSA. V lost 0 bases to trimming and J lost 1 base; unmatched junction nucleotides: 7. The CDR3 consists of 18 residues. CDR3 region: CASSLAQGSGRSYNEQFF. CDR3 nucleotides: TGTGCCAGCAGCTTAGCCCAGGGGAGCGGGAGGTCCTACAATGAGCAGTTCTTC.

This chain joins TRBV18 and TRBJ1-1; 12 nucleotides agree with TRBD1. Germline V gives CDR1 KGHSH, CDR2 LQKENI. V lost 3 bases to trimming and J lost 5 bases; unmatched junction nucleotides: 7. The CDR3 sequence is 16 residues long. The CDR3 nucleotides read TGTGCCAGCTCACCTTACCGGGACAGGGGGCAGACTGAAGCTTTCTTT. Residues: CASSPYRDRGQTEAFF.

J is TRBJ1-1 and V is TRBV7-9; a weak D match, TRBD1 (6 bases). V was pared by 4 bases and J by 0 bases, with 21 bases between. The CDR3 extends over 18 amino acids. Germline CDR1 is SEHNR and CDR2 is FQNEAQ (reference sequence). Here the CDR3 reads CASSSPFGGGPMNTEAFF. The CDR3 coding sequence is TGTGCCAGCAGCTCCCCGTTTGGGGGCGGACCAATGAACACTGAAGCTTTCTTT. The entire variable domain, with the rest obtained from reference TRBV7-9 and TRBJ1-1, is as follows: DTGVSQNPRHKITKRGQNVTFRCDPISEHNRLYWYRQTLGQGPEFLTYFQNEAQLEKSRLLSDRFSAERPKGSFSTLEIQRTEQGDSAMYLCASSSPFGGGPMNTEAFFGQGTRLTVV.

This clone was seen more than once but under ten times. The chain recombines TRBV7-2 with TRBJ2-5, with TRBD2 matching 10 bases. V was pared by 4 bases and J by 7 bases, with 15 bases of the junction left unmatched. CDR1 and CDR2 (germline): SGHTA, FQGNSA. The CDR3 has 17 amino acids. This CDR3 is CASSSGELAGLVGTQYF. Here the CDR3 DNA reads TGTGCCAGCAGCTCCGGAGAACTAGCGGGACTGGTCGGGACCCAGTACTTC.

This clone was counted only a few times. The V and J genes are TRBV5-5 and TRBJ1-5; 8 bases fit TRBD1. This CDR3 comprises 15 residues. Trimming took 0 bases from V and 7 from J; bases not matched to a gene: 6. Germline CDR1 reads SGHKS; CDR2 reads YYEKEE (reference sequence). CDR3 DNA sequence: TGTGCCAGCAGCTTGGCCCCCCAGGGGGCACAGCCCCAGCATTTT. Its protein is CASSLAPQGAQPQHF.

In nucleotides, the CDR3 is TGTGCCAGCTCACGGGACAGCTCTGGAAACACCATATATTTT. Protein product: CASSRDSSGNTIYF. The V gene is TRBV18, the J gene TRBJ1-3, with TRBD1 matching 7 bases. Germline V lookup: CDR1 KGHSH, CDR2 LQKENI. The CDR3 is 14 amino acids. J was trimmed by 0 bases and V by 4 bases; bases with no gene match: 0.

This sequence joins TRBV29-1 and TRBJ1-6; 8 positions match TRBD1. Per germline, CDR1 SQVTM and CDR2 ANQGSEA. The junction had 4 bases not matched to a gene; V was cut back by 5 bases and J by 7 bases. The CDR3 runs to 13 residues. The CDR3 is CSVRDRGNSPLHF. CDR3 DNA sequence: TGCAGCGTTCGTGACAGGGGAAATTCACCCCTCCACTTT.

V and J are TRBV4-2 and TRBJ1-3; a weak D match, TRBD1 (5 bases). This CDR3 has 17 residues. Germline-derived CDR1 and CDR2 are LGHNA and YNFKEQ. V lost 0 bases to trimming and J lost 7 bases, with 19 bases between them. CDR3 sequence reads: CASSQDPRGQKGNTIYF. In DNA form, the CDR3 reads TGTGCCAGCAGCCAAGATCCGAGGGGCCAAAAAGGGAACACCATATATTTT.

This clone was detected only a few times. The chain joins TRBV4-1 to TRBJ2-7, with D maybe TRBD2 (6 bases). Per germline, CDR1 MGHRA and CDR2 YSYEKL. The CDR3 has 16 amino acids. The germline V and J ends were trimmed by 4 bases and 2 bases, with 18 bases remaining between them. The CDR3 reads CASSPGEPAYPYEQYF. CDR3 in DNA: TGCGCCAGCAGCCCGGGGGAGCCGGCCTACCCCTACGAGCAGTACTTC.

The chain links TRBV30 to TRBJ2-1; either TRBD1 or TRBD2 may fit D (5 bases each). The CDR3 covers 12 residues. Looked up from germline, CDR1 is GTSNPN and CDR2 is SVGIG (reference sequence). V lost 4 bases, J lost 6 bases, and 10 bases lay in between. The CDR3 bases are TGTGCCTGGACTGGGGGACCCAATGAGCAGTTCTTC. As protein: CAWTGGPNEQFF. Full variable domain (rest looked up from reference TRBV30 and TRBJ2-1): SQTIHQWPATLVQPVGSPLSLECTVEGTSNPNLYWYRQAAGRGLQLLFYSVGIGQISSEVPQNLSASRPQDRQFILSSKKLLLSDSGFYLCAWTGGPNEQFFGPGTRLTVL.

This sequence joins TRBV14 and TRBJ2-7; D possibly corresponds to TRBD2 (5 bases). The V gene's germline CDR1 is SGHDN and CDR2 FVKESK. The CDR3 consists of 11 residues. The V gene lost 2 bases and the J gene lost 6 bases, with 5 bases spanning the gap. CDR3 amino acids: CASSQSGEQYF. The CDR3 DNA reads as TGTGCCAGCAGCCAAAGCGGCGAGCAGTACTTC.

The chain links TRBV27 to TRBJ2-3; TRBD1 matches at 7 bases. This CDR3 comprises 16 residues. The germline CDR1 and CDR2 sequences are MNHEY and SMNVEV (reference sequence). The ends lost 4 bases at V and 3 bases at J; junction bases unmatched: 10. The CDR3 is CASSSGRKGATDTQYF. The CDR3 region has the DNA TGTGCCAGCAGTTCGGGTCGAAAGGGGGCGACAGATACGCAGTATTTT.

V usage is TRBV11-1 and J usage is TRBJ2-1, with a possible D match to TRBD2 (6 bases). The V and J ends lost 4 bases and 0 bases respectively, with 10 bases between them. The germline V gene has CDR1 SGHAT and CDR2 FQDESV (reference sequence). The CDR3 covers 15 residues. The chain's CDR3 is CASSSSVYSYNEQFF. The DNA of the CDR3 is TGTGCCAGCAGCTCTAGCGTCTACTCCTACAATGAGCAGTTCTTC.

The V and J genes are TRBV27 and TRBJ2-5; a weak D match, TRBD2 (5 bases). V was clipped by 3 bases and J by 1 base, with 21 bases between them. Germline V gene sequence: CDR1 MNHEY, CDR2 SMNVEV (reference sequence). This CDR3 has 18 amino acids. CDR3 DNA: TGTGCCAGCAGTTTCTCCCCCCGAAGGCGCGGAGGCCAAGAGACCCAGTACTTC. Amino acid sequence: CASSFSPRRRGGQETQYF.

In its sample, this clone was seen once. The CDR3 loop is CASTQVLGQGAGRPSNEQFF. The CDR3 DNA is TGTGCCAGCACCCAGGTTCTGGGCCAGGGGGCCGGGAGACCATCCAATGAGCAGTTCTTC. The V and J genes are TRBV4-2 and TRBJ2-1; 8 bases agree with TRBD1. Trimming cost V 7 bases and J 6 bases; bases outside gene matches: 26. Germline assignment: CDR1 LGHNA and CDR2 YNFKEQ. The CDR3 contains 20 residues.

The chain links TRBV19 to TRBJ1-6; TRBD1 might be the D (5 bases). CDR3 length: 14 residues. From germline, CDR1 is LNHDA and CDR2 SQIVND (reference sequence). Trimming took 7 bases from V and 7 from J, leaving 14 bases between them. The CDR3 sequence: CASTFLEGNSPLHF. CDR3 DNA sequence: TGTGCCAGTACTTTCCTGGAGGGGAATTCACCCCTCCACTTT.

The chain carries TRBV2 and TRBJ1-5, with a weak D call TRBD1 (6 bases). Between the trimmed V and J ends, which lost 8 bases and 5 bases, there was a span of 22 bases. There are 16 residues in the CDR3. CDR1 is SNHLY and CDR2 is FYNNEI in the germline V gene. CDR3 sequence (DNA): TGTGCCAGCCGACCGGGGGGGCTGAACTCCCATCAGCCCCAGCATTTT. Translated, it gives CASRPGGLNSHQPQHF.

The chain carries TRBV4-1 and TRBJ2-2, with TRBD2 as a possible D gene (6 bases). The CDR3 sequence is 13 residues long. V lost 8 bases and J 5 bases, leaving 12 bases between the germline ends. Germline lookup yields CDR1 MGHRA and CDR2 YSYEKL. CDR3 bases: TGCGCCAGCCTGGGGACTCGTACCGGGGAGCTGTTTTTT. This encodes CASLGTRTGELFF.

The chain recombines TRBV28 with TRBJ2-2; 8 bases map to TRBD2. CDR3 length equals 16 residues. V shed 1 base, J shed 5 bases, and the junction held 6 bases outside the gene matches. Looked up from germline, CDR1 is MDHEN and CDR2 is SYDVKM. CDR3: CASSLFPGGPTGELFF. In DNA, the CDR3 is TGTGCCAGCAGTTTATTTCCGGGAGGGCCAACCGGGGAGCTGTTTTTT.

The CDR3, as DNA: TGTGCCAGCAAACGACAGAGCTCCTATAATTCACCCCTCCACTTT. It codes for CASKRQSSYNSPLHF. V is TRBV28 and J is TRBJ1-6; possible D gene TRBD1, 5 bases. With 7 bases removed from V and 0 bases from J, the gap between germline ends came to 10 bases. The CDR3 runs 15 residues. Germline loops: CDR1 MDHEN, CDR2 SYDVKM.

The chain couples TRBV4-1 to TRBJ2-5, with 10 bases lining up with TRBD1. J lost 5 bases, V lost 4 bases, and 4 bases had no gene match. Germline V gene data show CDR1 as MGHRA and CDR2 as YSYEKL. The CDR3 spans 14 residues. DNA for the CDR3: TGCGCCAGCAGCCCACGACAGGGGGCGGAGACCCAGTACTTC. Its translation is CASSPRQGAETQYF.

The chain has TRBV28 and TRBJ1-1, with no clear D. V lost 3 bases to trimming and J lost 8 bases, with 13 bases between them. The CDR3 covers 13 residues. Germline lookup yields CDR1 MDHEN and CDR2 SYDVKM. In DNA form, the CDR3 reads TGTGCCAGCAGTTTGGGAGGGTTAGGAGAAGCTTTCTTT. Residues: CASSLGGLGEAFF.

The rearrangement joins TRBV2 to TRBJ1-1; D is possibly TRBD1 (5 bases). CDR1 is SNHLY and CDR2 is FYNNEI in the germline V gene. The CDR3 runs 14 residues. Trimming left V 5 bases short and J 3 bases short, with 13 bases between. The CDR3 sequence is CASSTGGSYTEAFF. DNA for the CDR3: TGTGCCAGCAGTACCGGGGGGTCCTACACTGAAGCTTTCTTT.

This clone appeared once. The genes are TRBV7-2 and TRBJ1-3, with unresolved D. The ends were cut back, 5 bases at V and 4 bases at J, with 15 bases in the middle. The CDR3 length is 15 residues. In germline, CDR1 is SGHTA, CDR2 FQGNSA. CDR3 amino acids: CASSLGLTSGNTIYF. The CDR3 nucleotides read TGTGCCAGCAGCCTAGGCCTGACGTCCGGAAACACCATATATTTT.